The 12 T cell receptor beta chains reported below all come from one sample, sequenced in a study of blood T cells in healthy people across ages. Through a sample-barcoded 5' primer and a J-beta primer mix, a second PCR was run for roughly 7 to 11 cycles. MiXCR, applied by TCRdb to the 5' RACE reads, yields one record per CDR3 protein. The data contain around 790,000 distinct CDR3 sequences, roughly 44% of them singletons. The sample consisted of blood. Source of these receptors: a man aged 55-75 years in good health.

The chain uses TRBV6-2 or TRBV6-3 and TRBJ2-3; 8 nucleotides match TRBD1. V dropped 7 bases and J dropped 7; count of bases not matched to a gene: 13. The length of the CDR3 is 15 residues. Germline assignment: CDR1 MNHEY and CDR2 SVGEGT. The CDR3 loop is CASIGTGRSTYTQYF. The CDR3 coding sequence is TGTGCCAGCATAGGGACAGGCCGAAGTACCTATACGCAGTATTTT.

V and J are TRBV11-2 and TRBJ1-6, with D perhaps TRBD1 (5 bases). The germline V gene has CDR1 SGHAT and CDR2 FQNNGV. CDR3 length equals 15 residues. V was trimmed by 0 bases and J by 10 bases, leaving 13 bases between them. The CDR3 coding sequence is TGTGCCAGCAGCTTAGATCAGCTGGGGGGGTCACCCCTCCACTTT. Its protein is CASSLDQLGGSPLHF.

The V and J genes are TRBV6-1 and TRBJ2-7, with D possibly matching TRBD1 (6 bases). Per the germline V gene, CDR1 is MNHNS and CDR2 is SASEGT. This CDR3 is 15 amino acids long. The V end lost 3 bases, the J end lost 5 bases, and 17 bases lay between the germline ends. In DNA, the CDR3 is TGTGCCAGCAGTGATAGGAGGCAGGGGATGCACGAGCAGTACTTC. It encodes CASSDRRQGMHEQYF.

This sequence joins TRBV12-3 or TRBV12-4 and TRBJ2-5; 7 nucleotides agree with TRBD2. The junction had 10 bases not matched to a gene; V was cut back by 7 bases and J by 5 bases. The CDR3 spans 14 residues. The CDR3 loop reads CASTQGGHWETQYF. The DNA for the CDR3 is TGTGCCAGCACCCAGGGAGGGCACTGGGAGACCCAGTACTTC.

The CDR3 loop reads CASGEGGRGEKLFF. In DNA form, the CDR3 reads TGCGCCAGCGGGGAGGGGGGGCGAGGGGAAAAACTGTTTTTT. This rearrangement joins TRBV4-1 to TRBJ1-4; the D gene is possibly TRBD1 (6 bases). The CDR3 consists of 14 residues. V was pared by 8 bases and J by 8 bases, with 18 bases between. CDR1 and CDR2 from the germline V gene are MGHRA and YSYEKL.

With regard to this clonotype: Sequence at one end of the junction differs from germline and may be a read error. The V call is TRBV13, the J call TRBJ2-1; 11 positions agree with TRBD2. This CDR3 comprises 14 residues. Germline V gene data show CDR1 as PRHDT and CDR2 as FYEKMQ (reference sequence). CDR3 sequence: CASSNTSGGNGQFF. The CDR3, as DNA: TGTGCCAGCAGCAACACTAGCGGGGGCAATGGGCAGTTCTTC.

This clonotype has a count of ten or more. The J gene is TRBJ2-5, the V gene TRBV7-9; 7 positions agree with TRBD1. Trimming removed 9 bases from V and 2 bases from J; junction bases left unmatched: 18. The CDR3 runs 17 residues. Per the germline V gene, CDR1 is SEHNR and CDR2 is FQNEAQ (reference sequence). The CDR3 DNA follows: TGTGCCAGTAGGACTTTGACCGGGACAGATCATCAAGAGACCCAGTACTTC. This sequence encodes CASRTLTGTDHQETQYF.

The chain carries TRBV3-1 and TRBJ1-6; a weak D match, TRBD1 (6 bases). Trimming removed 2 bases at V and 8 bases at J, with 16 bases between. CDR1 and CDR2 from the germline V gene are LGHDT and YNNKEL (reference sequence). This CDR3 has 16 residues. DNA for the CDR3: TGTGCCAGCAGCCAAAGGCGGGGGCTGGGGCATTCACCCCTCCACTTT. It yields the protein CASSQRRGLGHSPLHF.

The J gene is TRBJ2-7, the V gene TRBV20-1; 7 bases agree with TRBD1. CDR3 length: 12 amino acids. After removal of 5 bases from V and 4 bases from J, the junction contained 5 bases not matched to a gene. Germline loops: CDR1 DFQATT, CDR2 SNEGSKA (reference sequence). CDR3 nucleotides: TGCAGTGCTCGGCAGGGGGAGTACGAGCAGTACTTC. It encodes CSARQGEYEQYF.

This clonotype came up a few times. The germline gene is not matched at one end of the junction; a read error may be the cause. The V gene is TRBV5-1, the J gene TRBJ1-2; TRBD1 matches at 8 bases. This CDR3 comprises 13 residues. Germline CDR1 is SGHRS and CDR2 is YFSETQ. The CDR3 DNA sequence: TGCGCCAGTAGCTACGGACAGGGTACCGGCTACACCTTC. Translated, it gives CASSYGQGTGYTF.

Many counts were recorded for this clonotype. This rearrangement joins TRBV5-1 to TRBJ2-1; 14 nucleotides align to TRBD2. The CDR3 loop spans 20 amino acids. The V gene's germline CDR1 is SGHRS and CDR2 YFSETQ. V lost 6 bases, J lost 0 bases, and 14 bases stayed unmatched. The CDR3 DNA follows: TGCGCCAGCAACTTATTACCGACTAGCGGGGGGGGTAGCTCCTACAATGAGCAGTTCTTC. Its translation: CASNLLPTSGGGSSYNEQFF.

J is TRBJ1-2 and V is TRBV28, with D possibly TRBD1 on 5 matching bases. The germline V gene encodes CDR1 MDHEN and CDR2 SYDVKM. Trimming stripped 2 bases from V and 2 bases from J, with 12 bases between. The CDR3 runs to 15 residues. The CDR3 region is CASSLLDSGNYGYTF. Here the CDR3 DNA reads TGTGCCAGCAGTTTACTCGACAGCGGGAACTATGGCTACACCTTC.